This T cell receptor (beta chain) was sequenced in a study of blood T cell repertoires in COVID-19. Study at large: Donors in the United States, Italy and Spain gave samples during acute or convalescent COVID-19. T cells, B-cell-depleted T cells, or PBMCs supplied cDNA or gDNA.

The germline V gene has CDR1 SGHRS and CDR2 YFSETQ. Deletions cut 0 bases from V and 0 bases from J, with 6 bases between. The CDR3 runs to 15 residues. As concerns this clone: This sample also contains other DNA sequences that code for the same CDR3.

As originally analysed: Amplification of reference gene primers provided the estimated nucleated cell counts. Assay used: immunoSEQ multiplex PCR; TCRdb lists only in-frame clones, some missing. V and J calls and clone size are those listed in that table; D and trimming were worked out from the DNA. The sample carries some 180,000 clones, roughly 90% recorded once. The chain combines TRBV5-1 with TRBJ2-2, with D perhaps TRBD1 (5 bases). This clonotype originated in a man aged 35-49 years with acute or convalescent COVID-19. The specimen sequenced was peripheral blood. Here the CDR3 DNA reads TGCGCCAGCAGCTTGGACAGGACGAACACCGGGGAGCTGTTTTTT. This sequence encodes CASSLDRTNTGELFF.